The subject of this entry is one T cell receptor (beta chain). Antigen: not known. This record belongs to a study of shared clonotypes between healthy human individuals. Deep was the level used in running the assay. The data were produced by immunoSEQ multiplex PCR, yet TCRdb's version contains in-frame clones alone and is incomplete. The sample shows roughly 2.1 million clones, about 92% of them seen only once. Trimming cost V 1 base and J 0 bases, with 10 bases left between them. Germline CDR1 reads LNHDA; CDR2 reads SQIVND (reference sequence). The CDR3 has 16 amino acids. Naive CD8 cells lacked CD45RO, underwent positive selection for CCR7 and left out terminally differentiated effector memory CD45RA+ cells. Those who donated, Caucasian adults without exception, all lived in Nashville, Tennessee. Study-wide results and limits: In the sorted subsets, rarefaction showed sequencing was incomplete despite large depth.

The V and J genes are TRBV19 and TRBJ1-3; the D is unclear. Sample: naive CD8+ T cells from PBMCs. The receptor's source is a man younger than 30 in good health. Some clones in this sample may be carry-over from other donors' samples. The CDR3 region is CASSIVTGYSGNTIYF. As DNA, the CDR3 is TGTGCCAGTAGTATAGTAACCGGATACTCTGGAAACACCATATATTTT.